These T cell receptor beta chains were read from a single sample in a study of T cell repertoires in cytomegalovirus infection. TCRdb re-analysed the reads in MiXCR, keeping a single row per CDR3 protein. The data hold fewer than 1,000,000 distinct CDR3 sequences, with approximately 30% observed a single time. No antigen is known for these receptors. This material consisted of cultured CD8+ T cells from PBMCs, taken from culture after CMV antigen stimulation. These receptors all stem from a human donor in good health (CMV status not recorded). Some clones in this sample may be carry-over from other donors' samples. Each CDR3 is given with its conserved first and last residue. A D gene is named only where the DNA matches it firmly. Rows may omit the clone size; those that give it use once, few, many or a size class.

clone size,D gene,J gene,V gene,CDR3 DNA,CDR3 protein
-,-,TRBJ2-3,TRBV7-8,TGTGCCAGCAGCTTAGTTACCCATCCCTCAGGGGCTTTACTGGATACGCAGTATTTT,CASSLVTHPSGALLDTQYF
few,-,TRBJ2-2,TRBV19,TGTGCCAGTAGTTCGAACTTGGCCGGGGAGCTGTTTTTT,CASSSNLAGELFF
few,-,TRBJ2-3,TRBV6-6,TGTGCCAGCAGTTACTCGACAAAGCGGGCGGCAGATACGCAGTATTTT,CASSYSTKRAADTQYF
many,-,TRBJ2-2,TRBV18,TGTGCCAGCTCACCGGGCAACAGGGCAACCGGGGAGCTGTTTTTT,CASSPGNRATGELFF
few,-,TRBJ1-1,TRBV6-2/TRBV6-3,TGTGCCAGCAGTTACTCCGGGACACCATTTATGAACACTGAAGCTTTCTTT,CASSYSGTPFMNTEAFF
-,-,TRBJ2-2,TRBV6-2/TRBV6-3,TGTGCCAGCAGTGTCGGCCGGGCCGGGGAGCTGTTTTTT,CASSVGRAGELFF
-,TRBD2,TRBJ2-5,TRBV12-3/TRBV12-4,TGTGCCAGCAGTTTTATAGCGGGGGAGTACCAAGAGACCCAGTACTTC,CASSFIAGEYQETQYF
few,-,TRBJ2-2,TRBV28,TGTGCCAGCCGGCGGCATATCGCGAACACCGGGGAGCTGTTTTTT,CASRRHIANTGELFF
many,TRBD1,TRBJ1-1,TRBV7-6,TGTGCCAGCAGCTGGGGACAGGGACTTCGGACTGAAGCTTTCTTT,CASSWGQGLRTEAFF
-,TRBD1,TRBJ1-6,TRBV27,TGTGCCAGCAGTCCCGGGACAGGTCATAATTCACCCCTCCACTTT,CASSPGTGHNSPLHF
-,TRBD2,TRBJ2-1,TRBV19,TGTGCCAGTAGTACTAGCGGGGGCCACTCCTACAATGAGCAGTTCTTC,CASSTSGGHSYNEQFF
many,-,TRBJ1-1,TRBV7-6,TGTGCCAGCAGCCCCCTAGGGCAGGAGAACACTGAAGCTTTCTTT,CASSPLGQENTEAFF